Below, 25 T cell receptor beta chains from the same sample are listed, as sequenced in a study of cytomegalovirus exposure and HLA in healthy donors. Primers included in the PCR were 60 Vbeta and 13 Jbeta primers. Sequencing used immunoSEQ multiplex PCR; TCRdb keeps in-frame clones, though not all of them. This sample has around 120,000 clones, with 55% to 65% found just once. The sample taken for sequencing was PBMCs. The receptors were sampled from a man between 35 and 55 years old in good health and CMV-seropositive.

The rearrangement uses TRBV7-9 and TRBJ2-1; 7 nucleotides align to TRBD2. Unmatched junction bases numbered 7, after V lost 1 base and J lost 4 bases. Germline assignment: CDR1 SEHNR and CDR2 FQNEAQ (reference sequence). The CDR3 extends over 16 amino acids. The CDR3 sequence is CASSLGGGSIYNEQFF. In DNA, the CDR3 is TGTGCCAGCAGCTTAGGGGGCGGGAGCATATACAATGAGCAGTTCTTC. The entire variable domain, with the rest obtained from reference TRBV7-9 and TRBJ2-1, is as follows: DTGVSQNPRHKITKRGQNVTFRCDPISEHNRLYWYRQTLGQGPEFLTYFQNEAQLEKSRLLSDRFSAERPKGSFSTLEIQRTEQGDSAMYLCASSLGGGSIYNEQFFGPGTRLTVL.

The chain recombines TRBV18 with TRBJ1-1, with D perhaps matching TRBD1 (5 bases). V lost 1 base and J 5 bases, leaving 14 bases between the germline ends. The CDR3 length is 15 residues. CDR1 is KGHSH and CDR2 is LQKENI in the germline V gene. CDR3 residues: CASSPLVGVGTEAFF. CDR3 nucleotides: TGTGCCAGCTCACCACTGGTAGGGGTCGGTACTGAAGCTTTCTTT.

The count of this clone is one. The rearrangement uses TRBV5-4 and TRBJ2-1; no reliable D call. Germline V gene data show CDR1 as SGHNT and CDR2 as YYREEE (reference sequence). The CDR3 is made up of 13 amino acids. Between the trimmed V and J ends, which lost 4 bases and 2 bases, there was a span of 7 bases. CDR3 nucleotide sequence: TGTGCCAGCAGCGTAGATGCCTACAATGAGCAGTTCTTC. As protein: CASSVDAYNEQFF.

Here the CDR3 DNA reads TGCAGCGTTGAAATAACAGTTCCCTATGGCTACACCTTC. The encoded protein is CSVEITVPYGYTF. The chain has TRBV29-1 and TRBJ1-2; D not resolved. The CDR3 is 13 amino acids. V lost 2 bases and J 4 bases, leaving 11 bases between the germline ends. CDR1 is SQVTM and CDR2 is ANQGSEA in the germline V gene.

The CDR3 sequence: CASRSREFSYGYTF. The CDR3 coding sequence is TGTGCCAGTAGATCACGGGAATTCTCCTATGGCTACACCTTC. The chain links TRBV19 to TRBJ1-2; D call uncertain. V was cut by 6 bases and J by 4 bases, with 15 bases left in between. This CDR3 is 14 amino acids long. CDR1 is LNHDA, CDR2 SQIVND, per germline (reference sequence).

This chain joins TRBV5-5 and TRBJ1-2; 8 bases agree with TRBD1. CDR3 length: 14 residues. Per germline, CDR1 SGHKS and CDR2 YYEKEE (reference sequence). The trim removed 1 base at V and 2 bases at J, leaving 1 base unmatched. The CDR3 is CASSLTGGNYGYTF. The CDR3 bases are TGTGCCAGCAGCTTGACAGGGGGAAACTATGGCTACACCTTC.

The chain employs TRBV27 and TRBJ1-3, with 8 bases matching TRBD1. Germline V gene sequence: CDR1 MNHEY, CDR2 SMNVEV (reference sequence). The CDR3 runs to 16 residues. V trimming: 4 bases; J trimming: 3 bases; junction bases outside the gene matches: 8. CDR3: CASSSRTGNDGNTIYF. CDR3 DNA sequence: TGTGCCAGCAGTTCCCGGACAGGGAATGATGGAAACACCATATATTTT.

The chain recombines TRBV5-1 with TRBJ2-7; TRBD1 matches at 10 bases. There are 15 residues in the CDR3. CDR1 and CDR2 from the germline V gene are SGHRS and YFSETQ. The V and J ends lost 3 bases and 4 bases, in that order; junction bases with no gene match: 7. CDR3 region: CASSSDGTGVYEQYF. The CDR3 DNA sequence: TGCGCCAGCAGCTCTGATGGGACAGGGGTATACGAGCAGTACTTC.

This clone showed up just a few times. This chain uses TRBV6-5 with TRBJ1-1; tentatively, D is TRBD1 (6 bases). This CDR3 has 13 amino acids. V was clipped by 2 bases and J by 5 bases, with 9 bases between them. Germline loops: CDR1 MNHEY, CDR2 SVGAGI. In DNA form, the CDR3 reads TGTGCCAGCAGTTACGGGGGCTTTACTGAAGCTTTCTTT. Translating it yields CASSYGGFTEAFF.

The rearrangement uses TRBV27 and TRBJ1-1; a possible D gene is TRBD1 (6 bases). The germline V gene encodes CDR1 MNHEY and CDR2 SMNVEV (reference sequence). Trimming stripped 5 bases from V and 6 bases from J, with 13 bases between. The CDR3 is 13 amino acids. The CDR3: CASSEQGVPEAFF. CDR3 sequence (DNA): TGTGCCAGCAGTGAACAGGGAGTGCCTGAAGCTTTCTTT.

The J gene is TRBJ1-6, the V gene TRBV7-9; no reliable D call. The germline CDR1 and CDR2 sequences are SEHNR and FQNEAQ (reference sequence). V was shortened by 1 base and J by 6 bases, with 10 bases between the two germline ends. CDR3 size: 15 residues. The CDR3 protein is CASSLVTGGNSPLHF. In DNA form, the CDR3 reads TGTGCCAGCAGCTTAGTCACCGGCGGTAATTCACCCCTCCACTTT.

There are a few counts of this clone. The rearrangement links TRBV27 to TRBJ1-2; 10 positions match TRBD1. Germline V gene sequence: CDR1 MNHEY, CDR2 SMNVEV (reference sequence). With V trimmed by 1 base and J by 10 bases, 3 bases remained unmatched. The CDR3 consists of 13 residues. The DNA for the CDR3 is TGTGCCAGCAGTTTATGGGACAGGGGAGACTACACCTTC. This encodes CASSLWDRGDYTF.

This rearrangement joins TRBV7-8 to TRBJ1-2; D remains ambiguous. The CDR3 is 18 amino acids. V was clipped by 5 bases and J by 0 bases, with 22 bases between them. Per germline, CDR1 SGHVS and CDR2 FQNEAQ. Here the CDR3 reads CASSITPGGRLANYGYTF. CDR3 in DNA: TGTGCCAGCAGCATCACCCCGGGTGGCCGGCTTGCTAACTATGGCTACACCTTC. Supplemented by reference TRBV7-8 and TRBJ1-2, the full variable domain reads GAGVSQSPRYKVAKRGQDVALRCDPISGHVSLFWYQQALGQGPEFLTYFQNEAQLDKSGLPSDRFFAERPEGSVSTLKIQRTQQEDSAVYLCASSITPGGRLANYGYTFGSGTRLTVV.

The J gene is TRBJ2-1, the V gene TRBV27; 12 positions agree with TRBD1. Germline lookup yields CDR1 MNHEY and CDR2 SMNVEV (reference sequence). The CDR3 has 15 amino acids. Germline trimming cut 7 bases from V and 10 bases from J; bases unmatched to any gene: 11. The CDR3 nucleotides read TGTGCCAGCAATACCGGGACAGGGGGCGGACGGGAGCAGTTCTTC. Residues: CASNTGTGGGREQFF.

The chain couples TRBV6-1 to TRBJ2-2; 11 bases align to TRBD1. CDR1 and CDR2 (germline): MNHNS, SASEGT. The CDR3 totals 15 residues. V gave up 5 bases and J gave up 7 bases; unmatched junction bases: 6. CDR3 coding DNA: TGTGCCAGCAGTCCGGGACAGGGGGTGGTCGGGGAGCTGTTTTTT. This gives the protein CASSPGQGVVGELFF.

The chain recombines TRBV27 with TRBJ2-5; 12 bases line up with TRBD2. The DNA end is a closer match to TRBJ2-7, so the J assignment may be wrong. Germline V gives CDR1 MNHEY, CDR2 SMNVEV (reference sequence). The CDR3 is 17 residues long. CDR3 sequence (DNA): TGTGCCAGCACTTCCGGGACTAGCGGGCCGAGCTCCTACGAGCAGTACTTC. Amino acids: CASTSGTSGPSSYEQYF.

V usage is TRBV20-1 and J usage is TRBJ2-1, with D hard to call. There are 11 residues in the CDR3. Trimming stripped 5 bases from V and 1 base from J, with 3 bases between. In germline, CDR1 is DFQATT, CDR2 SNEGSKA (reference sequence). CDR3: CSALSYNEQFF. The CDR3 bases are TGCAGTGCTCTGTCCTACAATGAGCAGTTCTTC.

This chain links TRBV5-6 with TRBJ1-1, with D perhaps TRBD1 (5 bases). The CDR3 loop spans 13 amino acids. V was shortened by 1 base and J by 7 bases, with 11 bases between the two germline ends. From germline, CDR1 is SGHDT and CDR2 YYEEEE. CDR3 residues: CASSLRMGGEAFF. Here the CDR3 DNA reads TGTGCCAGCAGCTTGAGGATGGGGGGTGAAGCTTTCTTT.

The chain links TRBV4-2 to TRBJ2-2; 9 bases fit TRBD2. Germline lookup yields CDR1 LGHNA and CDR2 YNFKEQ. The ends lost 1 base at V and 2 bases at J; junction bases unmatched: 8. This CDR3 has 18 amino acids. The CDR3 loop is CASSQGAGGLINTGELFF. In nucleotides, the CDR3 is TGTGCCAGCAGCCAAGGAGCGGGGGGCCTAATCAACACCGGGGAGCTGTTTTTT.

The chain is built from TRBV5-1 and TRBJ1-2, with D possibly matching TRBD1 (5 bases). CDR1 is SGHRS and CDR2 is YFSETQ in the germline V gene. The length of the CDR3 is 16 residues. The V and J ends lost 0 bases and 2 bases respectively, with 14 bases between them. CDR3 in amino acids: CASSLGGTFENYGYTF. The CDR3 nucleotides read TGCGCCAGCAGCTTGGGCGGGACTTTTGAGAACTATGGCTACACCTTC.

Concerning this clone itself: Other DNA sequences within the sample encode an identical CDR3. J is TRBJ2-1 and V is TRBV5-1, with D possibly matching TRBD2 (6 bases). Trimming took off 0 bases at V and 0 bases at J, with 10 bases between the two ends. Germline CDR1 SGHRS, CDR2 YFSETQ. The CDR3 consists of 16 residues. This CDR3 reads CASSLAGGSSYNEQFF. For the CDR3, the DNA is TGCGCCAGCAGCTTGGCCGGGGGTAGCTCCTACAATGAGCAGTTCTTC.

The genes are TRBV13 and TRBJ2-5, with D possibly being TRBD1 (6 bases). The CDR3 is made up of 16 amino acids. Germline V CDR1 and CDR2: PRHDT, FYEKMQ (reference sequence). Trimming pared 1 base from V and 5 bases from J, leaving 17 bases between. The CDR3 spells CASSLVRTGDRETQYF. In DNA form, the CDR3 reads TGTGCCAGCAGCTTAGTCCGCACAGGCGACAGGGAGACCCAGTACTTC.

This clone was seen more than once but under ten times. The chain has TRBV7-2 and TRBJ2-7, with unresolved D. The germline V and J ends were trimmed by 1 base and 3 bases, with 7 bases remaining between them. From germline, CDR1 is SGHTA and CDR2 FQGNSA. This CDR3 spans 13 amino acids. CDR3 DNA: TGTGCCAGCAGCTTAGGGCAGTTCTACGAGCAGTACTTC. Protein product: CASSLGQFYEQYF.

This chain links TRBV2 with TRBJ2-7, with 9 bases lining up with TRBD1. The length of the CDR3 is 13 residues. Germline V CDR1 and CDR2: SNHLY, FYNNEI. V was clipped by 6 bases and J by 4 bases; unmatched bases: 4. The CDR3 nucleotides read TGTGCCAGCAGGGCCGGGACAGGGTACGAGCAGTACTTC. Translation: CASRAGTGYEQYF.

V usage is TRBV7-9 and J usage is TRBJ1-1; perhaps TRBD1 as D (5 bases). CDR3 length: 13 amino acids. Germline CDR1 reads SEHNR; CDR2 reads FQNEAQ (reference sequence). The V end was cut by 4 bases, the J end by 1 base, with 7 bases between. The CDR3 loop reads CASSSGQNTEAFF. CDR3 in DNA: TGTGCCAGCAGCTCCGGACAGAACACTGAAGCTTTCTTT.